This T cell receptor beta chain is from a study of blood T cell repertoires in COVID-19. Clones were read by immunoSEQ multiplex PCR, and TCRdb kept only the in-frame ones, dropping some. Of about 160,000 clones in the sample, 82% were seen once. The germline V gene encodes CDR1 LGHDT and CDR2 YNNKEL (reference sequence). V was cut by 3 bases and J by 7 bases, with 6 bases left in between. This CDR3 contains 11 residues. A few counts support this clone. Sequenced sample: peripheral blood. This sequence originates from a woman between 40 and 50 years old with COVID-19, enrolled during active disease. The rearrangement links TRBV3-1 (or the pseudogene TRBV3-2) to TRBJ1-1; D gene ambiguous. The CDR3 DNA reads TGTGCCAGCAGCCACCGTAGTGAAGCTTTCTTT. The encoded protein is CASSHRSEAFF.